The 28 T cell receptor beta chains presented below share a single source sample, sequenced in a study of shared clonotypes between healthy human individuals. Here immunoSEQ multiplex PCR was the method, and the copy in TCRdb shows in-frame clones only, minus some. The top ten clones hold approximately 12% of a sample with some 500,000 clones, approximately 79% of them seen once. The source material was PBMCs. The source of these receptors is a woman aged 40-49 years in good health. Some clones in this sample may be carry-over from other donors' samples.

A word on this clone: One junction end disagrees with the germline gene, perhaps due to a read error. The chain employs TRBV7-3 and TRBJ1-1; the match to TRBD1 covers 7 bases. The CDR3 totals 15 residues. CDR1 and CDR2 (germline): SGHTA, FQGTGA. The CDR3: CASSITGTENTEAFF. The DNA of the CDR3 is TGTGCCAGCAGCATAACCGGGACAGAGAACACTGAAGCTTTCTTT.

The CDR3 DNA sequence: TGCGCCAGCAGGCTAAGGGGAGGCACTGAAGCTTTCTTT. As protein: CASRLRGGTEAFF. This chain uses TRBV5-1 with TRBJ1-1; perhaps TRBD1 as D (5 bases). The V and J ends lost 5 bases and 4 bases respectively, with 12 bases between them. Germline assignment: CDR1 SGHRS and CDR2 YFSETQ. The CDR3 is 13 residues long.

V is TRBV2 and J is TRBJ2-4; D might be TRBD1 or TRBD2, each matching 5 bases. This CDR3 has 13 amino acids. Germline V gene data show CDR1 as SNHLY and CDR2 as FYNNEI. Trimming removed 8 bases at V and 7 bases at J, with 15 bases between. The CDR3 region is CASLTGPGNIQYF. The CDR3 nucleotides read TGTGCCAGCCTTACGGGGCCCGGGAACATTCAGTACTTC.

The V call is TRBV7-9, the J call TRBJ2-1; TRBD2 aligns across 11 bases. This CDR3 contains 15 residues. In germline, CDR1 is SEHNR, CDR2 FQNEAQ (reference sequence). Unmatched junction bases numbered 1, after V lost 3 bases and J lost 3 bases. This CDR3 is CASSFGTSGYNEQFF. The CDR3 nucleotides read TGTGCCAGCAGCTTCGGGACTAGCGGCTACAATGAGCAGTTCTTC. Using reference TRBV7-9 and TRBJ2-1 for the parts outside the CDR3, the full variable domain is DTGVSQNPRHKITKRGQNVTFRCDPISEHNRLYWYRQTLGQGPEFLTYFQNEAQLEKSRLLSDRFSAERPKGSFSTLEIQRTEQGDSAMYLCASSFGTSGYNEQFFGPGTRLTVL.

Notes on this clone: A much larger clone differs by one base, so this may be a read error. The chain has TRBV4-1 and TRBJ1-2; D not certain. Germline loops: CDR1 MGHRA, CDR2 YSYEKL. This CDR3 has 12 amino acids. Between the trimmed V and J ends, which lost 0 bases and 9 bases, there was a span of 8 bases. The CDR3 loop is CASSQEVGSYTF. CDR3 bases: TGCGCCAGCAGCCAAGAGGTGGGTAGCTACACCTTC.

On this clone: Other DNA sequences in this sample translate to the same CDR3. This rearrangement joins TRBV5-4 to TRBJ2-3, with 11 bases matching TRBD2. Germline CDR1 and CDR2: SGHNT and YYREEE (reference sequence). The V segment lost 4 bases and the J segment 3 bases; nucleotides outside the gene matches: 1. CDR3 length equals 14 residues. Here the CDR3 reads CASSTSGSTDTQYF. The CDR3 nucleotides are TGTGCCAGCAGCACTAGCGGGAGTACAGATACGCAGTATTTT.

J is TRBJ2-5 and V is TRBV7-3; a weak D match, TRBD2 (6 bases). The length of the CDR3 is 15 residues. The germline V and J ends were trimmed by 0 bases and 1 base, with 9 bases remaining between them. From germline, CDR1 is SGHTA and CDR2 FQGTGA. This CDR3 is CASSLTGGGQETQYF. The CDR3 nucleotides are TGTGCCAGCAGCTTAACGGGGGGTGGCCAAGAGACCCAGTACTTC.

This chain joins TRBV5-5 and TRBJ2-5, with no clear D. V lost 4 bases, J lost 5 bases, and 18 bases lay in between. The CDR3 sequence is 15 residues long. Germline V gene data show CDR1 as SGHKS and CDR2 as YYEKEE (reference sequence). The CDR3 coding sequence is TGTGCCAGCAGCGCAAACCTGGGTGGGCGGGAGACCCAGTACTTC. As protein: CASSANLGGRETQYF. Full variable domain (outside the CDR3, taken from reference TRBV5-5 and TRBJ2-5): DAGVTQSPTHLIKTRGQQVTLRCSPISGHKSVSWYQQVLGQGPQFIFQYYEKEERGRGNFPDRFSARQFPNYSSELNVNALLLGDSALYLCASSANLGGRETQYFGPGTRLLVL.

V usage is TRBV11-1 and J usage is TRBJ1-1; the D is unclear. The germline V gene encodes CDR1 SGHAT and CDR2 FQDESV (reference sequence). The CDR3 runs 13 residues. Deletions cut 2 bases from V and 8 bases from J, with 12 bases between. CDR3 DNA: TGTGCCAGCAGCTTACTGGTAAACCGGGAAGCTTTCTTT. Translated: CASSLLVNREAFF.

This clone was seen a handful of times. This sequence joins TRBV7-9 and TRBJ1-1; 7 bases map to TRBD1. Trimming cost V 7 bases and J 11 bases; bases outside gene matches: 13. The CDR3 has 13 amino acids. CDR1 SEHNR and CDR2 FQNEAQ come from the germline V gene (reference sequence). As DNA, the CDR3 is TGTGCCAGCACTCTTCTTGGGGGACAGTCGGCTTTCTTT. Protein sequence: CASTLLGGQSAFF.

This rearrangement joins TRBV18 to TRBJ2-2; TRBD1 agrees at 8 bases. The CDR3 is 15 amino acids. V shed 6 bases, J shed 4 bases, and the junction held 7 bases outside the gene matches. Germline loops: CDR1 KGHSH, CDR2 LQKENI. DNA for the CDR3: TGTGCCAGCTCGGCCAGACAGGGGACCACCGGGGAGCTGTTTTTT. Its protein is CASSARQGTTGELFF.

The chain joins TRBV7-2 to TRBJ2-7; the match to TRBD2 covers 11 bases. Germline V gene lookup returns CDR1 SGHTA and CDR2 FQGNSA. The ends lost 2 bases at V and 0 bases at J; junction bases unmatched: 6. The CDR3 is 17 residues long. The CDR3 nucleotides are TGTGCCAGCAGCTTAACTAGCGGGAGAGAGAGCTCCTACGAGCAGTACTTC. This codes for CASSLTSGRESSYEQYF.

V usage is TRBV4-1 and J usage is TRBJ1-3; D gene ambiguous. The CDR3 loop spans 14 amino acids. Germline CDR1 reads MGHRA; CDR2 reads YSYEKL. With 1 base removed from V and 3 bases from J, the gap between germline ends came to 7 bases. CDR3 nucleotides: TGCGCCAGCAGCCAAGGGATCTTTGGAAACACCATATATTTT. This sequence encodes CASSQGIFGNTIYF.

The CDR3 is CASSEKLGGQPQHF. CDR3 nucleotide sequence: TGTGCCAGCAGTGAGAAACTTGGGGGGCAGCCCCAGCATTTT. The rearrangement uses TRBV6-1 and TRBJ1-5, with a tentative D call TRBD1 (5 bases). CDR1 and CDR2 from the germline V gene are MNHNS and SASEGT. V was cut by 3 bases and J by 7 bases, with 13 bases left in between. The CDR3 extends over 14 amino acids.

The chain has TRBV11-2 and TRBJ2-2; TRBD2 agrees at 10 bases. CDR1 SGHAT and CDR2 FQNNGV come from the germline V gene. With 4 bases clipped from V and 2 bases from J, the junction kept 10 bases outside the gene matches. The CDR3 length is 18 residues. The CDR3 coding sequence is TGTGCCAGCAGCTCCCTACCAGGACTAGCGGCCAACACCGGGGAGCTGTTTTTT. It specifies CASSSLPGLAANTGELFF.

Here the CDR3 reads CASSPDVSEQFF. The CDR3 DNA sequence: TGTGCCAGCTCACCGGACGTCAGTGAGCAGTTCTTC. The gene calls are TRBV18 and TRBJ2-1; the D is unclear. Between the trimmed V and J ends, which lost 3 bases and 9 bases, there was a span of 9 bases. Germline lookup yields CDR1 KGHSH and CDR2 LQKENI. The CDR3 spans 12 residues. Combining the CDR3 with reference TRBV18 and TRBJ2-1 gives the whole variable domain NAGVMQNPRHLVRRRGQEARLRCSPMKGHSHVYWYRQLPEEGLKFMVYLQKENIIDESGMPKERFSAEFPKEGPSILRIQQVVRGDSAAYFCASSPDVSEQFFGPGTRLTVL.

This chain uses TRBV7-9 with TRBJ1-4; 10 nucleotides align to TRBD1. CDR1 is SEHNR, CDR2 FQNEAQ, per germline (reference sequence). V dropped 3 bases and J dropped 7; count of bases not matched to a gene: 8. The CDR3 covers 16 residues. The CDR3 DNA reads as TGTGCCAGCAGCTTGGTGTTCGGGACAGGGGCTGAAAAACTGTTTTTT. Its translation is CASSLVFGTGAEKLFF. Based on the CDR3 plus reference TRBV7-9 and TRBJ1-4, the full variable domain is DTGVSQNPRHKITKRGQNVTFRCDPISEHNRLYWYRQTLGQGPEFLTYFQNEAQLEKSRLLSDRFSAERPKGSFSTLEIQRTEQGDSAMYLCASSLVFGTGAEKLFFGSGTQLSVL.

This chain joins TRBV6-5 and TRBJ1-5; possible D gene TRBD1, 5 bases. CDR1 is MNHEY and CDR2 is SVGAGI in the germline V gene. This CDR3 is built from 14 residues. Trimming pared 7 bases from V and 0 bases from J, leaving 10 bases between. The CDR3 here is CASKDIHSNQPQHF. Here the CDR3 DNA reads TGTGCCAGCAAGGACATTCATAGCAATCAGCCCCAGCATTTT.

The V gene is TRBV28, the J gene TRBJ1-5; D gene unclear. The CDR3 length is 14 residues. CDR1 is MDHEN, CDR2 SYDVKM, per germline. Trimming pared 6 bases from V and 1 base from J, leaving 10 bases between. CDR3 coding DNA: TGTGCCAGCAGCCCACGACTCAGCAATCAGCCCCAGCATTTT. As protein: CASSPRLSNQPQHF.

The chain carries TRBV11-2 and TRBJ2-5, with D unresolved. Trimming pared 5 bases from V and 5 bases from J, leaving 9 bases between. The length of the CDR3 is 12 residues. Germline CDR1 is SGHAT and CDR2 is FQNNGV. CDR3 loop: CASSHERETQYF. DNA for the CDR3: TGTGCCAGCAGCCACGAAAGGGAGACCCAGTACTTC.

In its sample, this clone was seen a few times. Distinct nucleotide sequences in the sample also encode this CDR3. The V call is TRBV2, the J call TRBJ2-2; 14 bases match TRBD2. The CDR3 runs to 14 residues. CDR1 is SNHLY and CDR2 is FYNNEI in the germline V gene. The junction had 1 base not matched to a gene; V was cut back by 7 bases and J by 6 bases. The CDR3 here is CASKGLAGAGELFF. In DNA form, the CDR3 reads TGTGCCAGCAAGGGACTAGCGGGGGCCGGGGAGCTGTTTTTT.

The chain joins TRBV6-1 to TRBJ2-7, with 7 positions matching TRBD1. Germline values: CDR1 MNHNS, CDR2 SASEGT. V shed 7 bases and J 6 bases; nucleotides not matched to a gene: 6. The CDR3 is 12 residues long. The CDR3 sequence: CASNDRDGEQYF. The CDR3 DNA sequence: TGTGCCAGCAATGACAGGGATGGCGAGCAGTACTTC.

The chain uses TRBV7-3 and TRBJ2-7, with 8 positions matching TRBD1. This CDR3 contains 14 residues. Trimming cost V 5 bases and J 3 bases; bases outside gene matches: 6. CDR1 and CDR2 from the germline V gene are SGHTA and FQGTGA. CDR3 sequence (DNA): TGTGCCAGCAGCCATGGGACAGGTCTCTACGAGCAGTACTTC. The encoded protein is CASSHGTGLYEQYF.

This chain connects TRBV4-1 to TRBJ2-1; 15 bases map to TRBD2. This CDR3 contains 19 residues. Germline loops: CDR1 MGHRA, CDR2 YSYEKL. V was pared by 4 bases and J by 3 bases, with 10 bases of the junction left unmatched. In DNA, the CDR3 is TGCGCCAGCAGCCCGAAGGTGGGACTAGCGGGAGGTCTCTACAATGAGCAGTTCTTC. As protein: CASSPKVGLAGGLYNEQFF.

This CDR3 reads CASSLKGMNTEAFF. The CDR3 bases are TGTGCCAGCAGCTTGAAGGGTATGAACACTGAAGCTTTCTTT. This rearrangement joins TRBV4-2 to TRBJ1-1; D is undetermined. Germline V gene sequence: CDR1 LGHNA, CDR2 YNFKEQ. The CDR3 sequence is 14 residues long. V lost 5 bases, J lost 0 bases, and 10 bases lay in between.

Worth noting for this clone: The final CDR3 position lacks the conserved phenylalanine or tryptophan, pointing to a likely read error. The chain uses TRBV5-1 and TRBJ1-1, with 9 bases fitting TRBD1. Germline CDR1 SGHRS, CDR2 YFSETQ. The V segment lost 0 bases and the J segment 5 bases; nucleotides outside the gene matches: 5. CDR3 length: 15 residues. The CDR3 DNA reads TGCGCCAGCAGCTTGGCAACCGGGACAGGGACTGAAGCTTTCCTT. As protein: CASSLATGTGTEAFL.

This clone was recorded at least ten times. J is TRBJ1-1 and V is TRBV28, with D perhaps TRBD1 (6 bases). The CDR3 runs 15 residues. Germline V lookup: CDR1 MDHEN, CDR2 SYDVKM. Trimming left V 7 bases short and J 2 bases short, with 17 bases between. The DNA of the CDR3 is TGTGCCAGCACCACCCCGGGGGACATAAACACTGAAGCTTTCTTT. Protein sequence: CASTTPGDINTEAFF.

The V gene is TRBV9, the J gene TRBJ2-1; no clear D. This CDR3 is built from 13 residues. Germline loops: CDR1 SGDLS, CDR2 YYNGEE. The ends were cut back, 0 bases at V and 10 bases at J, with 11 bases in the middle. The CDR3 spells CASSVDSRGEQFF. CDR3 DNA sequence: TGTGCCAGCAGCGTAGACTCTAGAGGCGAGCAGTTCTTC. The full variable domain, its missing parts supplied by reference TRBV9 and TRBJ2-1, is DSGVTQTPKHLITATGQRVTLRCSPRSGDLSVYWYQQSLDQGLQFLIQYYNGEERAKGNILERFSAQQFPDLHSELNLSSLELGDSALYFCASSVDSRGEQFFGPGTRLTVL.